This is a list of T cell receptor beta chains from one sample in a study of CD8+ T cells in alopecia areata. Sequencing used immunoSEQ multiplex PCR; TCRdb keeps in-frame clones, though not all of them. The data show about 160,000 clones, with around three fifths seen just once and 14% held by the top ten. Sequencing was performed on CD4+ T cells sorted from blood, taken at week 24, from a patient treated with tofacitinib. Receptor source: a human donor with alopecia areata. Each CDR3 is given with its conserved first and last residue. Each record gives: clone size, D gene, V gene, J gene, CDR3 DNA, CDR3 protein. D genes are given only for firm matches. The size field is filled for only some rows; it gives once, few, many or a size class.

clone size: few
D gene: TRBD1
V gene: TRBV25-1
J gene: TRBJ1-4
CDR3 DNA: TGTGCCAGCAGGGACAGGAGACAGGAAAAACTGTTTTTT
CDR3 protein: CASRDRRQEKLFF

clone size: NA
D gene: NA
V gene: TRBV27
J gene: TRBJ1-6
CDR3 DNA: TGTGCCAGCAGTTCAGTCGGGCTTTCACCCCTCCACTTT
CDR3 protein: CASSSVGLSPLHF

clone size: NA
D gene: TRBD1
V gene: TRBV29-1
J gene: TRBJ2-3
CDR3 DNA: TGCAGCGTTGAAGACCGACAGGGGGTGCGCACAGATACGCAGTATTTT
CDR3 protein: CSVEDRQGVRTDTQYF

clone size: NA
D gene: TRBD1
V gene: TRBV9
J gene: TRBJ2-3
CDR3 DNA: TGTGCCAGCAGCGTAGTAGGGGGCGCCGGCACAGATACGCAGTATTTT
CDR3 protein: CASSVVGGAGTDTQYF

clone size: NA
D gene: TRBD1
V gene: TRBV5-6
J gene: TRBJ1-2
CDR3 DNA: TGTGCCAGCAGCCCTTCCTCTCGGACAGGCCCTAGGAGCTACACCTTC
CDR3 protein: CASSPSSRTGPRSYTF

clone size: few
D gene: TRBD2
V gene: TRBV4-1
J gene: TRBJ2-3
CDR3 DNA: TGCGCCAGCAGCCAAGCCAAGCGGGGGGCGGGCACAGATACGCAGTATTTT
CDR3 protein: CASSQAKRGAGTDTQYF

clone size: medium-sized
D gene: NA
V gene: TRBV7-2
J gene: TRBJ1-5
CDR3 DNA: TGTGCCAGCAGCTCCGACCTGAATCAGCCCCAGCATTTT
CDR3 protein: CASSSDLNQPQHF

clone size: few
D gene: TRBD1
V gene: TRBV30
J gene: TRBJ1-2
CDR3 DNA: TGTGCCTGGAGTAGGGCAGGGGGCTATGGCTACACCTTC
CDR3 protein: CAWSRAGGYGYTF

clone size: NA
D gene: TRBD2
V gene: TRBV12-5
J gene: TRBJ2-2
CDR3 DNA: TGTGCTAGTGGTTTGGTAGTGCGGCTAGCGGGGGGGACCGGGGAGCTGTTTTTT
CDR3 protein: CASGLVVRLAGGTGELFF

clone size: NA
D gene: NA
V gene: TRBV30
J gene: TRBJ1-2
CDR3 DNA: TGTGCCTGTAAAGGGGAGGGCTACACCTTC
CDR3 protein: CACKGEGYTF

clone size: NA
D gene: NA
V gene: TRBV4-1
J gene: TRBJ2-3
CDR3 DNA: TGCGCCAGCAGCCAATACTCAGATACGCAGTATTTT
CDR3 protein: CASSQYSDTQYF

clone size: NA
D gene: NA
V gene: TRBV29-1
J gene: TRBJ2-5
CDR3 DNA: TGCAGCGTTGTGAGGGGGGAGACCCAGTACTTC
CDR3 protein: CSVVRGETQYF

clone size: NA
D gene: TRBD1
V gene: TRBV30
J gene: TRBJ1-6
CDR3 DNA: TGTGCCTGGAGTGGCGGGACAGCTAATTCACCCCTCCACTTT
CDR3 protein: CAWSGGTANSPLHF

clone size: NA
D gene: NA
V gene: TRBV23-1
J gene: TRBJ2-4
CDR3 DNA: TGCGCCAGCAGTCAAGATAATCCCGACCAGTCCAAAAACATTCAGTACTTC
CDR3 protein: CASSQDNPDQSKNIQYF

clone size: few
D gene: NA
V gene: TRBV19
J gene: TRBJ2-3
CDR3 DNA: TGTGCCAGTAGTACAGGGGTGAAGGATACGCAGTATTTT
CDR3 protein: CASSTGVKDTQYF

clone size: NA
D gene: TRBD1
V gene: TRBV7-6
J gene: TRBJ1-2
CDR3 DNA: TGTGCCAGCAGCCCGACAGGGAACTATGGCTACACCTTC
CDR3 protein: CASSPTGNYGYTF

clone size: few
D gene: TRBD2
V gene: TRBV19
J gene: TRBJ2-1
CDR3 DNA: TGTGCCAGTAGTATAGATCCCCCACTAGCGGGGGGGCAAGGTGAGCAGTTCTTC
CDR3 protein: CASSIDPPLAGGQGEQFF

clone size: NA
D gene: NA
V gene: TRBV27
J gene: TRBJ2-3
CDR3 DNA: TGTGCCAGCAGTTTGAGATGGACAGATACGCAGTATTTT
CDR3 protein: CASSLRWTDTQYF

clone size: NA
D gene: NA
V gene: TRBV15
J gene: TRBJ2-1
CDR3 DNA: TGTGCCACCAGCAGAGAGTTTGGGCCAGGGGGAGGCAATGAGCAGTTCTTC
CDR3 protein: CATSREFGPGGGNEQFF

clone size: NA
D gene: NA
V gene: TRBV30
J gene: TRBJ2-2
CDR3 DNA: TGTGCCAGCAGCCTCGGACAGTGGCCGAACACCGGGGAGCTGTTTTTT
CDR3 protein: CASSLGQWPNTGELFF

clone size: few
D gene: NA
V gene: TRBV29-1
J gene: TRBJ2-5
CDR3 DNA: TGCAGCGCCCGAGGAGACCGAAATAGACAAGAGACCCAGTACTTC
CDR3 protein: CSARGDRNRQETQYF

clone size: NA
D gene: TRBD1
V gene: TRBV30
J gene: TRBJ1-2
CDR3 DNA: TGTGCCCTAAGACAGGGAAGCAACTATGGCTACACCTTC
CDR3 protein: CALRQGSNYGYTF

clone size: NA
D gene: NA
V gene: TRBV7-2
J gene: TRBJ2-7
CDR3 DNA: TGTGCCAGCAGCAGGGACGGAGCCTACGAGCAGTACTTC
CDR3 protein: CASSRDGAYEQYF

clone size: NA
D gene: TRBD1
V gene: TRBV5-1
J gene: TRBJ1-1
CDR3 DNA: TGCGCCAGCAGCTTAACAGGGGGGAACACTGAAGCTTTCTTT
CDR3 protein: CASSLTGGNTEAFF

clone size: NA
D gene: NA
V gene: TRBV6-5
J gene: TRBJ2-2
CDR3 DNA: TGTGCCAGCAAACGAGGGCCTGAGGGAGGCGGGGAGCTGTTTTTT
CDR3 protein: CASKRGPEGGGELFF

clone size: NA
D gene: TRBD1
V gene: TRBV2
J gene: TRBJ2-5
CDR3 DNA: TGTGCCAGCACCCGGGACAGAACGTACCAAGAGACCCAGTACTTC
CDR3 protein: CASTRDRTYQETQYF

clone size: NA
D gene: NA
V gene: TRBV30
J gene: TRBJ1-2
CDR3 DNA: TGTGCCTGGAGTGTACAGAAATTCTATGGCTACACCTTC
CDR3 protein: CAWSVQKFYGYTF

clone size: NA
D gene: NA
V gene: TRBV30
J gene: TRBJ1-1
CDR3 DNA: TGTGCCTGGGCCCGGACAGCTGAAGCTTTCTTT
CDR3 protein: CAWARTAEAFF

clone size: NA
D gene: NA
V gene: TRBV11-1
J gene: TRBJ2-5
CDR3 DNA: TGTGCCAGCAGCATCGGGGAGACCCAGTACTTC
CDR3 protein: CASSIGETQYF

clone size: NA
D gene: NA
V gene: TRBV7-9
J gene: TRBJ1-2
CDR3 DNA: TGTGCCAGCAGCTTAGCGCGGGGTTTTTCTAACTATGGCTACACCTTC
CDR3 protein: CASSLARGFSNYGYTF

clone size: NA
D gene: TRBD2
V gene: TRBV30
J gene: TRBJ2-2
CDR3 DNA: TGTGCCTGGACTAGCGGGGGCCCCGGGGAGCTGTTTTTT
CDR3 protein: CAWTSGGPGELFF

clone size: NA
D gene: NA
V gene: TRBV20-1
J gene: TRBJ1-1
CDR3 DNA: TGCAGTGCTAGACCTGGGGGGGGGACTTTCTTT
CDR3 protein: CSARPGGGTFF

clone size: few
D gene: TRBD2
V gene: TRBV28
J gene: TRBJ2-1
CDR3 DNA: TGTGCCAGCAGTTGGGCCAGCGGGGGAAACAATGAGCAGTTCTTC
CDR3 protein: CASSWASGGNNEQFF

clone size: NA
D gene: NA
V gene: TRBV5-1
J gene: TRBJ2-3
CDR3 DNA: TGCGCCAGCAGCTTTGCGGAGACAGATACGCAGTATTTT
CDR3 protein: CASSFAETDTQYF

clone size: NA
D gene: NA
V gene: TRBV30
J gene: TRBJ2-1
CDR3 DNA: TGTGCCTGGAGTACAGGACTCCCCGGGATGTACGATGAGCAGTTCTTC
CDR3 protein: CAWSTGLPGMYDEQFF

clone size: few
D gene: NA
V gene: TRBV29-1
J gene: TRBJ2-5
CDR3 DNA: TGCAGCGTTGAAAAACGGACAGAAGAGACCCAGTACTTC
CDR3 protein: CSVEKRTEETQYF

clone size: few
D gene: NA
V gene: TRBV7-3
J gene: TRBJ2-6
CDR3 DNA: TGTGCCAGCAACCCCCGGGGAAACTCTGGGGCCAACGTCCTGACTTTC
CDR3 protein: CASNPRGNSGANVLTF

clone size: NA
D gene: NA
V gene: TRBV5-6
J gene: TRBJ2-3
CDR3 DNA: TGTGCCAGCAGGACCGACGGGACCACAGATACGCAGTATTTT
CDR3 protein: CASRTDGTTDTQYF

clone size: NA
D gene: NA
V gene: TRBV2
J gene: TRBJ2-7
CDR3 DNA: TGTGCCAGCAGTGATGGTCTAGTAGGGATTTACGAGCAGTACTTC
CDR3 protein: CASSDGLVGIYEQYF

clone size: NA
D gene: NA
V gene: TRBV7-2
J gene: TRBJ1-6
CDR3 DNA: TGTGCCAGCAGCCCAAATCGCCGGCCCCCTTCTTCACCCCTCCACTTT
CDR3 protein: CASSPNRRPPSSPLHF

clone size: NA
D gene: TRBD1
V gene: TRBV29-1
J gene: TRBJ2-3
CDR3 DNA: TGCAGCGTTGAAGGGACAGGGAGTAAGAACACAGATACGCAGTATTTT
CDR3 protein: CSVEGTGSKNTDTQYF

clone size: NA
D gene: TRBD1
V gene: TRBV19
J gene: TRBJ2-2
CDR3 DNA: TGTGCCAGTAGCCGAAGGGACAGGGGGCCGGACACCGGGGAGCTGTTTTTT
CDR3 protein: CASSRRDRGPDTGELFF

clone size: NA
D gene: TRBD2
V gene: TRBV29-1
J gene: TRBJ2-5
CDR3 DNA: TGCAGCGGGAGGGTCGCTAGCGGAGAGACCCAGTACTTC
CDR3 protein: CSGRVASGETQYF

clone size: NA
D gene: NA
V gene: TRBV11-2
J gene: TRBJ1-1
CDR3 DNA: TGTGCCAGCAGCTATGGCCTTCAGGGCACTGAAGCTTTCTTT
CDR3 protein: CASSYGLQGTEAFF